This T cell receptor (beta chain) originates from a study of blood T cell repertoires in COVID-19. Study in general: The study drew acute and convalescent COVID-19 samples from the United States, Italy and Spain. Nucleic acid was either cDNA or gDNA, and it came from T cells, B-cell-depleted T cells, or PBMCs.

The V segment lost 1 base and the J segment 7 bases; nucleotides outside the gene matches: 3. The CDR3 is 13 residues long. Germline V gene data show CDR1 as GTSNPN and CDR2 as SVGIG (reference sequence). Original processing methods: Estimation of nucleated cell counts relied on the amplification of reference gene primers. Measured with immunoSEQ multiplex PCR; TCRdb has only the in-frame clones, and not every one. The DNA gave D and trimming, while V, J and clone size come from that table. The sample yields more than 95,000 clones, about 89% seen once. This chain uses TRBV30 with TRBJ2-1, with TRBD1 matching 8 bases. This clonotype was obtained from a man aged 45-65 years with acute or convalescent COVID-19. Specimen: peripheral blood. The chain's CDR3 is CAWSGTGRNEQFF. The CDR3 DNA reads TGTGCCTGGAGTGGGACAGGGAGGAATGAGCAGTTCTTC.